This T cell receptor beta chain was sequenced for a study of shared clonotypes between healthy human individuals. Study at large: Used for every donor were three CD4 naive, three CD4 memory, two CD8 naive and one CD8 memory plate.

Findings of the study overall: It was observed that approximately 5% of naive CD4 clonotypes were shared across a handful of donors. Estimated richness was generally greater in naive than memory subsets.

With regard to this clone: Its antigen is not known.

TCRdb's copy holds only in-frame clones and misses some; the assay was immunoSEQ multiplex PCR. Among about 1 million clones listed, 75% were seen once. Germline assignment: CDR1 SGHAT and CDR2 FQDESV (reference sequence). V lost 5 bases to trimming and J lost 5 bases; unmatched junction nucleotides: 3. The CDR3 extends over 12 amino acids. Sequenced: memory CD4+ T cells sorted from blood. Subset noted: CD45RA-negative fraction. The TCR sequence derives from a man in his late teens or twenties in good health. V and J are TRBV11-1 and TRBJ2-7, with 7 bases fitting TRBD1. Here the CDR3 DNA reads TGTGCCAGCAGCATCGACAGGGACGAGCAGTACTTC. Translation: CASSIDRDEQYF.